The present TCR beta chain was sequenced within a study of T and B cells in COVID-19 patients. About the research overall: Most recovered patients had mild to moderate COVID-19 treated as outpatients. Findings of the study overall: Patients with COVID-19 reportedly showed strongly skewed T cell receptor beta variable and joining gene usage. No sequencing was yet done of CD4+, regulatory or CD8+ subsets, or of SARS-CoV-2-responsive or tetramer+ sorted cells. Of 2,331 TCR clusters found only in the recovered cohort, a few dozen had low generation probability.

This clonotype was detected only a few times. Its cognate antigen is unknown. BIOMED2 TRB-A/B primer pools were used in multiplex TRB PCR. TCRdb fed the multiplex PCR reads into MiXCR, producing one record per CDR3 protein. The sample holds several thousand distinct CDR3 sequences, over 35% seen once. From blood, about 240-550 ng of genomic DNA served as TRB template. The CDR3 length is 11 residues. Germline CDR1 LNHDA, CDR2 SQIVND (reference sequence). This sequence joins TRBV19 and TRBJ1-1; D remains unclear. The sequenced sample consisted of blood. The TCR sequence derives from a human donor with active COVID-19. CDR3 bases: TGTGCTACAATCGAGGGCGCTGAAGCTTTCTTT. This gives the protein CATIEGAEAFF.